A single count supports the clone carrying this T cell receptor (beta chain). These data are taken from a study of blood T cell repertoires in COVID-19. As for the study in general: There were acute and convalescent COVID-19 samples, and they came from the United States, Italy and Spain.

A COVID-19 case had been met by exposed participants during the 2 weeks before study entry. Profiled with immunoSEQ multiplex PCR; TCRdb holds only in-frame clones, not every one. The sample has 200,000 to 250,000 clones, just under 90% seen once. This CDR3 comprises 15 residues. The germline V gene has CDR1 SGDLS and CDR2 YYNGEE. V was pared by 4 bases and J by 6 bases, with 6 bases of the junction left unmatched. V gene TRBV9 combines with J gene TRBJ1-5; TRBD1 matches 11 bases. Sequenced input: PBMCs or T cells enriched from blood (not recorded which). The TCR was taken from a man aged 50 to 60 who had been exposed to COVID-19. The DNA for the CDR3 is TGTGCCAGCAGCCCTGGACAGGGGGCCTTTCAGCCCCAGCATTTT. Its translation: CASSPGQGAFQPQHF.